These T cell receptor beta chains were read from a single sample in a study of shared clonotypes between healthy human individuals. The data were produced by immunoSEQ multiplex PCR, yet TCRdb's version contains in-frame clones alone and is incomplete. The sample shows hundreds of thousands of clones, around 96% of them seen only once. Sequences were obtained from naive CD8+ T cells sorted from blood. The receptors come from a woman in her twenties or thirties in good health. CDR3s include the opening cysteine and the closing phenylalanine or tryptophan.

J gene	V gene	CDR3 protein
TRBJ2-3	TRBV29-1	CSVGGREQEVADTQYF
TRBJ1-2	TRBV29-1	CSDVGTASYGYTF
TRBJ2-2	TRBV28	CASSLDSSNTGELFF
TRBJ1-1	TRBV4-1	CASSQDGEGLNTEAFF
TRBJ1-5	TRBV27	CASRDRGRSNQPQHF
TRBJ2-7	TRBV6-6	CASGGDDPYEQYF
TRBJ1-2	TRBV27	CASSMAGGIFNYGYTF
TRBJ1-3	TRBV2	CASSEAGPSGNTIYF
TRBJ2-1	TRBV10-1	CASSLADYNEQFF
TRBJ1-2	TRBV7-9	CASSWGLDIGGYGYTF
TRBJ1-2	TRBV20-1	CSAMGGHGYTF
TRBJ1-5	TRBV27	CASSNAGVNQPQHF
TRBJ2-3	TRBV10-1	CASSDNSGITDTQYF
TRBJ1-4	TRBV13	CASSLGTGTTNEKLFF